Listed here are 14 T cell receptor beta chains from one sample, sequenced in a study of cytomegalovirus exposure and HLA in healthy donors. PCR employed 60 Vbeta and 13 Jbeta primers. TCRdb keeps only in-frame clones here, not all; method: immunoSEQ multiplex PCR. Among 150,000 to 160,000 clones, around 79% were seen once, and the ten largest hold about 2.8%. Sequencing input: PBMCs. The source of these receptors is a man aged 18 to 30 in good health and CMV-seronegative.

J is TRBJ2-2 and V is TRBV7-6; D perhaps matches TRBD2 (6 bases). The germline V gene encodes CDR1 SGHVS and CDR2 FNYEAQ. This CDR3 has 16 residues. V was shortened by 1 base and J by 6 bases, with 15 bases between the two germline ends. DNA for the CDR3: TGTGCCAGCAGCTTAGAATTTACCAGGGAGGCCGGGGAGCTGTTTTTT. Its protein is CASSLEFTREAGELFF.

This chain uses TRBV7-9 with TRBJ1-1, with 9 bases fitting TRBD1. V was clipped by 3 bases and J by 4 bases; unmatched bases: 3. The CDR3 is made up of 14 amino acids. CDR1 is SEHNR, CDR2 FQNEAQ, per germline (reference sequence). In DNA, the CDR3 is TGTGCCAGCAGCTTCGGACAGGGGATCACTGAAGCTTTCTTT. This gives the protein CASSFGQGITEAFF. The full variable domain, rest sourced from reference TRBV7-9 and TRBJ1-1, is DTGVSQNPRHKITKRGQNVTFRCDPISEHNRLYWYRQTLGQGPEFLTYFQNEAQLEKSRLLSDRFSAERPKGSFSTLEIQRTEQGDSAMYLCASSFGQGITEAFFGQGTRLTVV.

In nucleotides, the CDR3 is TGTGCCAGCACGTTGAGACAGGGGATGAACACTGAAGCTTTCTTT. Amino acids: CASTLRQGMNTEAFF. V usage is TRBV28 and J usage is TRBJ1-1; TRBD1 matches at 8 bases. The V segment lost 7 bases and the J segment 0 bases; nucleotides outside the gene matches: 7. This CDR3 is built from 15 residues. The germline CDR1 and CDR2 sequences are MDHEN and SYDVKM.

V gene TRBV6-1 combines with J gene TRBJ2-2, with D possibly TRBD1 on 5 matching bases. Per the germline V gene, CDR1 is MNHNS and CDR2 is SASEGT. This CDR3 is built from 15 residues. Trimming took off 6 bases at V and 5 bases at J, with 16 bases between the two ends. The CDR3 sequence is CASRPRQIQTGELFF. In DNA, the CDR3 is TGTGCCAGCAGACCTAGACAGATACAAACCGGGGAGCTGTTTTTT.

The chain carries TRBV30 and TRBJ1-3; no clear D gene. The CDR3 totals 12 residues. Between the trimmed V and J ends, which lost 4 bases and 0 bases, there was a span of 4 bases. CDR1 is GTSNPN, CDR2 SVGIG, per germline (reference sequence). The DNA of the CDR3 is TGTGCCTGGACTCTCTCTGGAAACACCATATATTTT. It yields the protein CAWTLSGNTIYF.

This clone was seen a handful of times. This chain links TRBV5-1 with TRBJ1-1; TRBD1 agrees at 9 bases. The CDR3 has 16 residues. Germline loops: CDR1 SGHRS, CDR2 YFSETQ. The J segment lost 1 base and the V segment lost 7 bases, leaving 11 bases of the junction unmatched. DNA of the CDR3: TGCGCCAGCTCTATGACGGGACAGGGCTCGAACACTGAAGCTTTCTTT. This codes for CASSMTGQGSNTEAFF. The variable domain in full, with the rest retrieved from reference TRBV5-1 and TRBJ1-1, is KAGVTQTPRYLIKTRGQQVTLSCSPISGHRSVSWYQQTPGQGLQFLFEYFSETQRNKGNFPGRFSGRQFSNSRSEMNVSTLELGDSALYLCASSMTGQGSNTEAFFGQGTRLTVV.

The CDR3 region is CASSPEPGQSSYEQYF. CDR3 DNA: TGCGCCAGCAGCCCGGAGCCGGGACAGAGTTCCTACGAGCAGTACTTC. The chain joins TRBV5-1 to TRBJ2-7; 7 positions match TRBD1. With 4 bases clipped from V and 1 base from J, the junction kept 11 bases outside the gene matches. Germline-derived CDR1 and CDR2 are SGHRS and YFSETQ. This CDR3 is built from 16 residues.

The chain combines TRBV5-6 with TRBJ2-7; possibly TRBD1 for D (5 bases). The CDR3 runs 14 residues. Looked up from germline, CDR1 is SGHDT and CDR2 is YYEEEE. V was shortened by 0 bases and J by 0 bases, with 7 bases between the two germline ends. CDR3 nucleotides: TGTGCCAGCAGCTTGGGACAGTTCTCCTACGAGCAGTACGTC. Translation: CASSLGQFSYEQYV.

This rearrangement joins TRBV28 to TRBJ1-2, with a tentative D call TRBD1 (5 bases). Germline CDR1 reads MDHEN; CDR2 reads SYDVKM. This CDR3 contains 13 residues. V was trimmed by 6 bases and J by 1 base, leaving 9 bases between them. CDR3 nucleotide sequence: TGTGCCAGCAGGACAGCACTTAACTATGGCTACACCTTC. Protein product: CASRTALNYGYTF.

J is TRBJ1-2 and V is TRBV10-3, with a weak D call TRBD1 (6 bases). Germline V gives CDR1 ENHRY, CDR2 SYGVKD. Trimming removed 0 bases at V and 9 bases at J, with 11 bases between. The length of the CDR3 is 13 residues. CDR3 residues: CAISESNGDSYTF. The CDR3 DNA sequence: TGTGCCATCAGTGAGTCCAATGGGGACAGCTACACCTTC.

The chain uses TRBV4-3 and TRBJ2-3; 10 positions match TRBD2. V lost 8 bases, J lost 4 bases, and 9 bases stayed unmatched. Germline assignment: CDR1 LGHNA and CDR2 YSLEER. The CDR3 consists of 15 residues. The CDR3 region has the DNA TGCGCCAGCCGGGCGACTAGCGGGCCATCAGATACGCAGTATTTT. Its translation is CASRATSGPSDTQYF.

In the case of this clone: The same CDR3 also results from other DNA sequences found in this sample. This rearrangement joins TRBV19 to TRBJ1-3; 9 bases fit TRBD1. J lost 4 bases, V lost 6 bases, and 7 bases had no gene match. Germline CDR1 LNHDA, CDR2 SQIVND (reference sequence). CDR3 size: 15 residues. The CDR3 DNA is TGTGCCAGTAGCAAGGGACAGGGCGCGGGAAACACCATATATTTT. As protein: CASSKGQGAGNTIYF. The full variable domain, its missing parts supplied by reference TRBV19 and TRBJ1-3, is DGGITQSPKYLFRKEGQNVTLSCEQNLNHDAMYWYRQDPGQGLRLIYYSQIVNDFQKGDIAEGYSVSREKKESFPLTVTSAQKNPTAFYLCASSKGQGAGNTIYFGEGSWLTVV.

This chain links TRBV2 with TRBJ2-5; 8 positions agree with TRBD2. Losses at the gene ends were 7 bases for V and 4 bases for J; bases not matched to a gene: 8. The CDR3 runs to 14 residues. Per the germline V gene, CDR1 is SNHLY and CDR2 is FYNNEI. The CDR3 bases are TGTGCCAGCAAGGAGCGGGGGTTATCAGAGACCCAGTACTTC. This sequence encodes CASKERGLSETQYF.

This clone was observed a few times. The chain has TRBV19 and TRBJ2-7; 8 nucleotides agree with TRBD1. Germline-derived CDR1 and CDR2 are LNHDA and SQIVND (reference sequence). V shed 1 base and J 3 bases; nucleotides not matched to a gene: 5. CDR3 length equals 15 residues. The CDR3: CASSIGTGYYYEQYF. The CDR3 DNA reads as TGTGCCAGTAGTATAGGGACAGGGTACTACTACGAGCAGTACTTC.